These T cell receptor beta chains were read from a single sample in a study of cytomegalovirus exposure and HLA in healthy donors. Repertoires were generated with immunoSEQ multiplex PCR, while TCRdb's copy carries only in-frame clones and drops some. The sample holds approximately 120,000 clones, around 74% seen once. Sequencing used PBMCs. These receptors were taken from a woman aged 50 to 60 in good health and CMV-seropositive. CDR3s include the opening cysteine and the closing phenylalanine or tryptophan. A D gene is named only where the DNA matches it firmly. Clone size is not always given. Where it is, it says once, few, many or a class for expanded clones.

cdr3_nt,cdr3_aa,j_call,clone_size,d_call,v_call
TGTGCCAGCAGCTTTGGCGGGGGGGCCAAGGCCGGGGAGCTGTTTTTT,CASSFGGGAKAGELFF,TRBJ2-2,-,TRBD2,TRBV11-2
TGTGCCAGCAGCTCTCCCGAGCGGGGGGGTTACGAGCAGTACTTC,CASSSPERGGYEQYF,TRBJ2-7,-,TRBD2,TRBV7-9
TGCAGCGTCGAAACCTCAGGGGGAGGTTATGGCTACACCTTC,CSVETSGGGYGYTF,TRBJ1-2,-,TRBD1,TRBV29-1
TGTGCCAGCAGACCCGGGACAGCTGGAAACACCATATATTTT,CASRPGTAGNTIYF,TRBJ1-3,large,TRBD1,TRBV7-2
TGCGCCAGCCCAAGGGCAGGGGTGGGTTTT,CASPRAGVGF,TRBJ1-3,-,-,TRBV23-1
TGTGCCAGTAGTACCCCGGGACAGGGGAGATCACCCCTCCACTTT,CASSTPGQGRSPLHF,TRBJ1-6,-,TRBD1,TRBV19
TGCAGTGCTGGGGGCGATCAGCCCCAGCATTTT,CSAGGDQPQHF,TRBJ1-5,once,-,TRBV20-1
TGTGCCAGCAGCCGTCCGAGGACAGGCACATTCAGGAGCGGGGGGGATGAGGATGAGCAGTTCTTC,CASSRPRTGTFRSGGDEDEQFF,TRBJ2-1,-,TRBD2,TRBV9
TGTGCCAGCTCTCAGGGGACGGAGCGTTCAAATGAGCAGTTCTTC,CASSQGTERSNEQFF,TRBJ2-1,-,-,TRBV18
TGCGCCAGCCAACCGTCCGGGACAGTGGGAAGGCAGCCCCAGCATTTT,CASQPSGTVGRQPQHF,TRBJ1-5,-,TRBD1,TRBV10-2
TGCGCCAGCCAGGGGCTAGCGGAAACCGGGGAGCTGTTTTTT,CASQGLAETGELFF,TRBJ2-2,-,-,TRBV5-1
TGTGCCAGCAGCTTATTTCTAGCGGGGGACACAGATACGCAGTATTTT,CASSLFLAGDTDTQYF,TRBJ2-3,-,TRBD2,TRBV11-2
TGTGCCAGCAGCCAAGGACAGGGAGATTCACCCCTCCACTTT,CASSQGQGDSPLHF,TRBJ1-6,-,TRBD1,TRBV4-2
TGCGCCAGCAGTTCCGGACAGTATAACACCGGGGAGCTGTTTTTT,CASSSGQYNTGELFF,TRBJ2-2,-,-,TRBV5-1
TGCGCCAGCGACCCTATGGGGGGAACCTCTGGGGCCAACGTCCTGACTTTC,CASDPMGGTSGANVLTF,TRBJ2-6,-,-,TRBV5-1
TGTGCCAGCAGTTTACTGTGGCAGGGAGAGCAGTACTTC,CASSLLWQGEQYF,TRBJ2-7,-,-,TRBV28
TGCGCCAGCAGCCAAGATTCGGGGTTCAATCAGCCCCAGCATTTT,CASSQDSGFNQPQHF,TRBJ1-5,few,-,TRBV4-1
TGTGCCAGCAGTTTACAGGGGGCTAACTATGGCTACACCTTC,CASSLQGANYGYTF,TRBJ1-2,-,TRBD1,TRBV28
TGTGCCAGCAGCGTAGACAGGTTGAACACCGGGGAGCTGTTTTTT,CASSVDRLNTGELFF,TRBJ2-2,-,-,TRBV9
TGTGCCAGCAGAGATGGGGCATCTGGAAACACCATATATTTT,CASRDGASGNTIYF,TRBJ1-3,-,-,TRBV7-9
TGTGCCAGCAGTGCCGGACTAGCGGGGATAGCAAGGCAGTTCTTC,CASSAGLAGIARQFF,TRBJ2-1,-,TRBD2,TRBV6-1
TGTGCCAGCAGTATGGACTTATCTAATTCACCCCTCCACTTT,CASSMDLSNSPLHF,TRBJ1-6,-,-,TRBV28
TGTGCCACCAGCAGAGATCTAGCTGCGGAGACCCAGTACTTC,CATSRDLAAETQYF,TRBJ2-5,-,-,TRBV15
TGTGCCAGCGGAGGACAGGGAACAGATACGCAGTATTTT,CASGGQGTDTQYF,TRBJ2-3,once,TRBD1,TRBV2
TGTGCCAGCAGTGAGGAGCGGGGGGCAGGAGATACGCAGTATTTT,CASSEERGAGDTQYF,TRBJ2-3,-,TRBD2,TRBV2
TGCAGCGTTGAAGCGCCACAGGGGCAGTACTTC,CSVEAPQGQYF,TRBJ2-7,-,-,TRBV29-1
TGTGCCAGCAGCTTGTCGGGGGATCGCTCCTACAATGAGCAGTTCTTC,CASSLSGDRSYNEQFF,TRBJ2-1,-,-,TRBV5-8
TGTGCCATCAGTGACGCGGGGGGGCCCGACGAGCAGTACTTC,CAISDAGGPDEQYF,TRBJ2-7,-,TRBD2,TRBV10-3
TGTGCCAGCAGCCAGGCGCAGGGGTTAATCGGAGGCTACACCTTC,CASSQAQGLIGGYTF,TRBJ1-2,-,-,TRBV7-9